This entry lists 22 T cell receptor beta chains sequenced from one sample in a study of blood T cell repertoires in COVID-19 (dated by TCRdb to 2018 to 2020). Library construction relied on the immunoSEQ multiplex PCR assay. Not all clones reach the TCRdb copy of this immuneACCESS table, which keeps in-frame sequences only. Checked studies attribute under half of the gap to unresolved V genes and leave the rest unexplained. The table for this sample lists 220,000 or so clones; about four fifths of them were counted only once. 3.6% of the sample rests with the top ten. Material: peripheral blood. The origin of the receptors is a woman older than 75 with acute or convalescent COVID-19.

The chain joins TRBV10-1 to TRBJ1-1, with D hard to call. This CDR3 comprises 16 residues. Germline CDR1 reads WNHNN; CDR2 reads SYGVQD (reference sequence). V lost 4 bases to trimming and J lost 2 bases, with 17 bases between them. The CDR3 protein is CASSVTGRGRNTEAFF. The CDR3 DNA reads TGCGCCAGCAGTGTAACTGGGAGAGGTCGAAACACTGAAGCTTTCTTT.

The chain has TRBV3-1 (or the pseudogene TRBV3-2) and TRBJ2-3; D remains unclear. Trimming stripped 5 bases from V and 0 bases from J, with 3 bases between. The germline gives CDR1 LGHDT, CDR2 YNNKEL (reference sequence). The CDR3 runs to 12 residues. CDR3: CASSSSTDTQYF. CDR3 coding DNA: TGTGCCAGCAGCTCTAGCACAGATACGCAGTATTTT.

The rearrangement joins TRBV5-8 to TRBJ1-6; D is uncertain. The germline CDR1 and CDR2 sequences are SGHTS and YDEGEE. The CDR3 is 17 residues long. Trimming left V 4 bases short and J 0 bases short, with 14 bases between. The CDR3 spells CASSTRRGSSYNSPLHF. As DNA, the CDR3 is TGTGCCAGCAGCACCCGACGGGGAAGCTCCTATAATTCACCCCTCCACTTT.

The CDR3 nucleotides are TGTGCCAGCAGCTTAAAGGGCCGGACAGCCTCGAACACTGAAGCTTTCTTT. As protein: CASSLKGRTASNTEAFF. V and J are TRBV7-3 and TRBJ1-1; possible D gene TRBD1, 6 bases. Germline lookup yields CDR1 SGHTA and CDR2 FQGTGA. The CDR3 has 17 amino acids. V lost 1 base and J 1 base, leaving 16 bases between the germline ends.

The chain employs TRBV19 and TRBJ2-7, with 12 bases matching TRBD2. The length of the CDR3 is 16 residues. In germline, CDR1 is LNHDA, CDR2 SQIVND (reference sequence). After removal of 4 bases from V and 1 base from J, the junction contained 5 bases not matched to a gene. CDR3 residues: CASSTRLAGDSYEQYF. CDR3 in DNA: TGTGCCAGTAGTACTAGACTAGCGGGGGATTCCTACGAGCAGTACTTC.

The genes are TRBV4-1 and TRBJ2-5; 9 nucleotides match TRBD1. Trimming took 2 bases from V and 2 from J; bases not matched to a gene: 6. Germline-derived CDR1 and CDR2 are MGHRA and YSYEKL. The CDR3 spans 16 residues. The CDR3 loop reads CASSQSGGQGQETQYF. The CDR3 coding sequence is TGCGCCAGCAGCCAATCCGGCGGACAGGGGCAAGAGACCCAGTACTTC.

The CDR3 bases are TGCGCCAGCACGGGGGACCGCTACGAGCAGTACTTC. This translates into CASTGDRYEQYF. J is TRBJ2-7 and V is TRBV5-1; tentatively, D is TRBD2 (6 bases). The CDR3 extends over 12 amino acids. V was shortened by 6 bases and J by 3 bases, with 10 bases between the two germline ends. In germline, CDR1 is SGHRS, CDR2 YFSETQ.

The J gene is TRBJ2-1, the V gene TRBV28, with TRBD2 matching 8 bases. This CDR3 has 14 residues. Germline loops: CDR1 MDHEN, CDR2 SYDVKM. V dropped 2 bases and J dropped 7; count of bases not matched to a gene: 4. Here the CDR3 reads CASSLTGGYNEQFF. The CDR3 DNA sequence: TGTGCCAGCAGTTTAACGGGGGGGTATAATGAGCAGTTCTTC. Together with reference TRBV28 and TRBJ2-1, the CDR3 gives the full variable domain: DVKVTQSSRYLVKRTGEKVFLECVQDMDHENMFWYRQDPGLGLRLIYFSYDVKMKEKGDIPEGYSVSREKKERFSLILESASTNQTSMYLCASSLTGGYNEQFFGPGTRLTVL.

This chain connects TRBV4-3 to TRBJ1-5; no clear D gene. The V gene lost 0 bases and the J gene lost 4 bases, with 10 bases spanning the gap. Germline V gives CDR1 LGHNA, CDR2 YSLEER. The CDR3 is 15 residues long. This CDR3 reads CASSQDTGSNQPQHF. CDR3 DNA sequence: TGCGCCAGCAGCCAAGATACGGGGTCGAATCAGCCCCAGCATTTT.

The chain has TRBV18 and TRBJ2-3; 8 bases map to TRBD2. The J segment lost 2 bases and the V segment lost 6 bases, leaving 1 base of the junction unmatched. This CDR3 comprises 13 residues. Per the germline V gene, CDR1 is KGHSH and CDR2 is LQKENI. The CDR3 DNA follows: TGTGCCAGCTCCGGGGGGGCCACAGATACGCAGTATTTT. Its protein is CASSGGATDTQYF.

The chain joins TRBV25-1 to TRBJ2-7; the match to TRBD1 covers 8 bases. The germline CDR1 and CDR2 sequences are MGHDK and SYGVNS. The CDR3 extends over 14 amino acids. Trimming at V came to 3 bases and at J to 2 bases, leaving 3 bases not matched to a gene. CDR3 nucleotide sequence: TGTGCCAGCAGTGATTTACAGGGGGCCTACGAGCAGTACTTC. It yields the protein CASSDLQGAYEQYF.

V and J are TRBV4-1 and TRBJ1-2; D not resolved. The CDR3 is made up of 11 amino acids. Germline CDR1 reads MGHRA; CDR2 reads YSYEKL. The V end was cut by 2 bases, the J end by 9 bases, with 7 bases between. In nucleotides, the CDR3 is TGCGCCAGCAGCCAATCCAGTCGCTACACCTTC. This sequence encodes CASSQSSRYTF.

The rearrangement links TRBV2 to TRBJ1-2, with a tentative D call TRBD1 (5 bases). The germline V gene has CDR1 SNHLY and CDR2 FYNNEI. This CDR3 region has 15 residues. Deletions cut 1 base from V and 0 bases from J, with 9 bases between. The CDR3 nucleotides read TGTGCCAGCAGTGAAGACCCGGGGGCTAACTATGGCTACACCTTC. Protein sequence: CASSEDPGANYGYTF.

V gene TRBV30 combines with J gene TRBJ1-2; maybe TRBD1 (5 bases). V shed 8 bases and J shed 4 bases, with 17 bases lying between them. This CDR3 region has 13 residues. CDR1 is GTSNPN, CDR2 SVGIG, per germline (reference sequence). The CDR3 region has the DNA TGTGCCCGGCAAGGAGGGACGGGCTATGGCTACACCTTC. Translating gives CARQGGTGYGYTF.

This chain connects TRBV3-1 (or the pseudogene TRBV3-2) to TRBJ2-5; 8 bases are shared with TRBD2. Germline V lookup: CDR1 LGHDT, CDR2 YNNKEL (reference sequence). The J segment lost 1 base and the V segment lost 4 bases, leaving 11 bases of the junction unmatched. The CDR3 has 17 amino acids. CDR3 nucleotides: TGTGCCAGCAGCCCGTCGATTCGGGGGGGGGCCCAAGAGACCCAGTACTTC. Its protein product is CASSPSIRGGAQETQYF.

The CDR3 region is CASSLSGTGALFGSPLHF. The CDR3 DNA sequence: TGTGCCAGCAGTTTGTCCGGGACAGGGGCCCTCTTTGGGTCACCCCTCCACTTT. This chain connects TRBV27 to TRBJ1-6; 10 bases align to TRBD1. CDR1 MNHEY and CDR2 SMNVEV come from the germline V gene (reference sequence). This CDR3 is built from 18 residues. The V and J ends lost 3 bases and 10 bases, in that order; junction bases with no gene match: 15.

CDR3 amino acids: CASSLRGQGSNYGYTF. CDR3 DNA sequence: TGTGCCAGCAGCCTAAGGGGACAGGGGTCTAACTATGGCTACACCTTC. The V and J genes are TRBV7-9 and TRBJ1-2; 10 bases align to TRBD1. J gave up 0 bases and V 5 bases, and 6 bases lay outside the gene matches. The CDR3 consists of 16 residues. The V gene's germline CDR1 is SEHNR and CDR2 FQNEAQ (reference sequence).

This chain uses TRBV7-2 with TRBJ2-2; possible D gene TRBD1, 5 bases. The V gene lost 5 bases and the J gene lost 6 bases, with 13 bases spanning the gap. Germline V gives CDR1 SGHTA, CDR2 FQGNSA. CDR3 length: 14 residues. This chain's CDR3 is CASSVDRGPGELFF. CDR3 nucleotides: TGTGCCAGCAGCGTCGATAGGGGTCCCGGGGAGCTGTTTTTT.

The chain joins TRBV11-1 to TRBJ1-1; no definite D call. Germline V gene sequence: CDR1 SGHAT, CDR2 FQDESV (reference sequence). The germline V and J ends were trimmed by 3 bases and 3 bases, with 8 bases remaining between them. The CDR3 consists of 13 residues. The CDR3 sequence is CASSLYRDTEAFF. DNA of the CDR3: TGTGCCAGCAGCTTGTATCGGGACACTGAAGCTTTCTTT. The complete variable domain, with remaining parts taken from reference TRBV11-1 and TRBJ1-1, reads EAEVAQSPRYKITEKSQAVAFWCDPISGHATLYWYRQILGQGPELLVQFQDESVVDDSQLPKDRFSAERLKGVDSTLKIQPAELGDSAMYLCASSLYRDTEAFFGQGTRLTVV.

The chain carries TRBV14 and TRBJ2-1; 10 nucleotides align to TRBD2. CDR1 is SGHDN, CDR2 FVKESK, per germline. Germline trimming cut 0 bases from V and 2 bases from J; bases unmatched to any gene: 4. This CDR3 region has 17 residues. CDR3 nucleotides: TGTGCCAGCAGCCAAGAGGCCAGCGGGGGGGCCTACAATGAGCAGTTCTTC. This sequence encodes CASSQEASGGAYNEQFF. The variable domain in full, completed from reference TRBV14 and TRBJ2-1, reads EAGVTQFPSHSVIEKGQTVTLRCDPISGHDNLYWYRRVMGKEIKFLLHFVKESKQDESGMPNNRFLAERTGGTYSTLKVQPAELEDSGVYFCASSQEASGGAYNEQFFGPGTRLTVL.

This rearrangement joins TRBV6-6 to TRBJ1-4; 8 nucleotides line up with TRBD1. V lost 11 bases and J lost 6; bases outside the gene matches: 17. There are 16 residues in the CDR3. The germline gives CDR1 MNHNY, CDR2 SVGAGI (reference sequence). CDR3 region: CAAGPGGNVPDEKLFF. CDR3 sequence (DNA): TGTGCCGCGGGGCCAGGGGGCAATGTCCCGGATGAAAAACTGTTTTTT.

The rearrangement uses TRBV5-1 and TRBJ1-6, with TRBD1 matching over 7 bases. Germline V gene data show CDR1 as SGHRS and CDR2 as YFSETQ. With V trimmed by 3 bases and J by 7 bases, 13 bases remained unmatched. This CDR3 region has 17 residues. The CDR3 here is CASSSGRGPSGNSPLHF. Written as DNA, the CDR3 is TGCGCCAGCAGCTCTGGAAGGGGGCCAAGTGGGAATTCACCCCTCCACTTT.